Each of the 29 T cell receptor beta chains below was sequenced from the same sample in a study of blood T cells in healthy people across ages. A second roughly 6 to 11 cycle PCR used barcoded and J-beta primers. TCRdb independently ran MiXCR on the 5' RACE reads; one entry per CDR3 protein. Of 920,000 or so distinct CDR3 sequences listed, 40% to 45% were seen once; the top ten hold 15% to 20%. The specimen was blood. These receptors came from an older woman in good health.

Worth noting for this clonotype: The junction shows a germline mismatch at one end, possibly a read error. CDR3 coding DNA: TGCGCCAGCAACCAAGAAGGAGCAGGAGAGGTTAACCAGCCCCAGCATTTT. Translation gives CASNQEGAGEVNQPQHF. The V call is TRBV4-1, the J call TRBJ1-5; D is undetermined. Germline CDR1 is MGHRA and CDR2 is YSYEKL. The CDR3 is 17 amino acids.

This clonotype came up once. The rearrangement links TRBV10-3 to TRBJ2-1, with TRBD2 matching over 8 bases. The germline V gene has CDR1 ENHRY and CDR2 SYGVKD. V lost 3 bases, J lost 2 bases, and 6 bases stayed unmatched. The CDR3 spans 16 residues. DNA for the CDR3: TGTGCCATCAGTGAACCAAGCGGGGGACCCTACAATGAGCAGTTCTTC. Amino acid sequence: CAISEPSGGPYNEQFF.

The chain combines TRBV15 with TRBJ2-1, with TRBD1 identical over 9 bases. Trimming took 3 bases from V and 7 from J; bases not matched to a gene: 4. The CDR3 is 14 residues long. Germline V gene data show CDR1 as LNHNV and CDR2 as YYDKDF (reference sequence). CDR3 amino acids: CATSRGQGGNEQFF. CDR3 sequence (DNA): TGTGCCACCAGCAGGGGACAGGGTGGGAATGAGCAGTTCTTC.

V is TRBV28 and J is TRBJ2-5; TRBD2 matches 10 bases. TRBJ2-7 matches the DNA end more closely, so the J call is doubtful. CDR1 and CDR2 (germline): MDHEN, SYDVKM. The CDR3 length is 15 residues. CDR3 coding DNA: TGTGCCAGCAGTCCGTCTAGCGGGAGTATGTACGAGCAGTACTTC. It specifies CASSPSSGSMYEQYF.

This clonotype turned up a few times. The gene calls are TRBV20-1 and TRBJ2-1; D may be TRBD1 (6 bases). The CDR3 consists of 14 residues. The V end was cut by 6 bases, the J end by 5 bases, with 17 bases between. The germline V gene encodes CDR1 DFQATT and CDR2 SNEGSKA (reference sequence). The CDR3 is CSAPGHPRHNEQFF. CDR3 in DNA: TGCAGTGCCCCGGGACACCCCAGGCACAATGAGCAGTTCTTC.

A few counts support this clonotype. The J gene is TRBJ2-1, the V gene TRBV15; D is ambiguous. CDR1 is LNHNV and CDR2 is YYDKDF in the germline V gene (reference sequence). Trimming left V 0 bases short and J 7 bases short, with 4 bases between. The CDR3 runs 12 residues. The CDR3 coding sequence is TGTGCCACCAGCAGAGATGTAAATGAGCAGTTCTTC. This encodes CATSRDVNEQFF.

The CDR3 region is CSARRSNEQFF. The CDR3 DNA is TGCAGTGCTAGAAGAAGCAATGAGCAGTTCTTC. The rearrangement links TRBV20-1 to TRBJ2-1; D is unclear. V lost 2 bases, J lost 6 bases, and 5 bases lay in between. From germline, CDR1 is DFQATT and CDR2 SNEGSKA (reference sequence). The CDR3 totals 11 residues.

J is TRBJ2-5 and V is TRBV5-1; possibly TRBD1 or TRBD2 for D (5 bases each). Matching the DNA end better, TRBJ2-7 makes the J call doubtful. The CDR3 loop spans 15 amino acids. Germline CDR1 reads SGHRS; CDR2 reads YFSETQ. CDR3 sequence: CASSWGTTSAYEQYF. CDR3 nucleotides: TGCGCCAGCAGCTGGGGGACCACATCAGCCTACGAGCAGTACTTC.

In its sample, this clonotype was seen a few times. J is TRBJ2-3 and V is TRBV9, with unresolved D. Deletions cut 1 base from V and 6 bases from J, with 12 bases between. Germline CDR1 SGDLS, CDR2 YYNGEE. CDR3 length: 14 residues. For the CDR3, the DNA is TGTGCCAGCAGCGTACAGGACGCGCAGGATACGCAGTATTTT. Amino acids: CASSVQDAQDTQYF.

This clonotype was observed a few times. V and J are TRBV27 and TRBJ2-6, with a weak D call TRBD1 (6 bases). The germline V and J ends were trimmed by 4 bases and 6 bases, with 10 bases remaining between them. From germline, CDR1 is MNHEY and CDR2 SMNVEV (reference sequence). This CDR3 is 14 amino acids long. CDR3 coding DNA: TGTGCCAGCAGTTCAGGGGTGCTGGCCAACGTCCTGACTTTC. It yields the protein CASSSGVLANVLTF.

This clonotype was observed a few times. The chain is built from TRBV7-2 and TRBJ2-1; D may be TRBD2 (6 bases). The V end lost 7 bases, the J end lost 13 bases, and 17 bases lay between the germline ends. Germline lookup yields CDR1 SGHTA and CDR2 FQGNSA. There are 12 residues in the CDR3. DNA for the CDR3: TGTGCCAGCACCGAAGGCGCGGGAATCCAGTTCTTC. It is translated as CASTEGAGIQFF. The full variable domain, completed using reference TRBV7-2 and TRBJ2-1, is GAGVSQSPSNKVTEKGKDVELRCDPISGHTALYWYRQSLGQGLEFLIYFQGNSAPDKSGLPSDRFSAERTGGSVSTLTIQRTQQEDSAVYLCASTEGAGIQFFGPGTRLTVL.

With regard to this clonotype: The junction and the germline gene differ at one end; a read error may be behind it. This chain joins TRBV4-2 and TRBJ2-7; the match to TRBD2 covers 14 bases. The CDR3 covers 15 residues. Germline V CDR1 and CDR2: LGHNA, YNFKEQ. CDR3 sequence (DNA): TGTACCAGCAGCCTCGGACTAGCGGGAGGATACGAGCAGTACTTC. It encodes CTSSLGLAGGYEQYF.

The chain links TRBV6-1 to TRBJ2-7; the D gene could be TRBD1 or TRBD2 (5 bases each). V was pared by 3 bases and J by 4 bases, with 10 bases between. The V gene's germline CDR1 is MNHNS and CDR2 SASEGT. The CDR3 spans 13 residues. The DNA for the CDR3 is TGTGCCAGCAGTGAGGGGGTACCGTACGAGCAGTACTTC. Protein: CASSEGVPYEQYF.

The count of this clonotype is one. The chain recombines TRBV20-1 with TRBJ2-1, with 8 positions matching TRBD1. The CDR3 length is 16 residues. Germline assignment: CDR1 DFQATT and CDR2 SNEGSKA (reference sequence). The V and J ends lost 6 bases and 2 bases, in that order; junction bases with no gene match: 12. This CDR3 reads CSAEGDTGGAYNEQFF. For the CDR3, the DNA is TGCAGTGCAGAGGGTGACACAGGGGGAGCCTACAATGAGCAGTTCTTC.

This clonotype was seen ten or more times. The V gene is TRBV20-1, the J gene TRBJ2-5, with 12 bases matching TRBD2. Germline V lookup: CDR1 DFQATT, CDR2 SNEGSKA (reference sequence). The CDR3 length is 16 residues. The V gene end was trimmed by 6 bases and the J gene end by 5 bases; junction bases not matched to a gene: 13. In DNA, the CDR3 is TGCAGTGCCGAACCTACTAGCGGGAGGAATCCGGAGACCCAGTACTTC. Protein product: CSAEPTSGRNPETQYF.

V gene TRBV24-1 combines with J gene TRBJ2-3, with 10 bases matching TRBD1. From germline, CDR1 is KGHDR and CDR2 SFDVKD. V dropped 1 base and J dropped 1; count of bases not matched to a gene: 4. There are 17 residues in the CDR3. The CDR3 nucleotides read TGTGCCACCAGTGATTTTGGGACAGGGGTGGGCACAGATACGCAGTATTTT. As protein: CATSDFGTGVGTDTQYF.

The gene calls are TRBV6-2 or TRBV6-3 and TRBJ1-1; maybe TRBD1 (6 bases). CDR3 length: 12 residues. V lost 6 bases and J lost 11, with 16 bases in between. Germline loops: CDR1 MNHEY, CDR2 SVGEGT. CDR3 sequence (DNA): TGTGCCAGCAGCCTCCCCACAGGGTTCGCTTTCTTT. Its protein product is CASSLPTGFAFF.

This clonotype was observed a handful of times. The chain uses TRBV25-1 and TRBJ2-3, with 7 nucleotides matching TRBD2. The CDR3 spans 15 residues. The V segment lost 8 bases and the J segment 2 bases; nucleotides outside the gene matches: 10. CDR1 is MGHDK, CDR2 SYGVNS, per germline. The CDR3 coding sequence is TGTGCCAGCTCCTCTAGCGGAGGGGTCACAGATACGCAGTATTTT. Translating it yields CASSSSGGVTDTQYF.

This clonotype has a handful of counts. This rearrangement joins TRBV7-2 to TRBJ2-3; 12 bases fit TRBD2. Germline CDR1 and CDR2: SGHTA and FQGNSA. The V segment lost 5 bases and the J segment 7 bases; nucleotides outside the gene matches: 13. The CDR3 has 17 amino acids. The CDR3 loop reads CASSLGASTSGRYTQYF. As DNA, the CDR3 is TGTGCCAGCAGCCTAGGGGCGTCGACTAGCGGGAGATATACGCAGTATTTT.

The chain carries TRBV20-1 and TRBJ2-1; 13 bases match TRBD2. This CDR3 has 16 amino acids. V was pared by 5 bases and J by 0 bases, with 4 bases of the junction left unmatched. Germline V lookup: CDR1 DFQATT, CDR2 SNEGSKA (reference sequence). Here the CDR3 reads CSAGGLAGSSYNEQFF. The CDR3 nucleotides are TGCAGTGCTGGGGGACTAGCGGGGAGCTCCTACAATGAGCAGTTCTTC.

The rearrangement uses TRBV18 and TRBJ2-7, with a weak D call TRBD1 (5 bases). This CDR3 contains 16 residues. The V gene lost 3 bases and the J gene lost 3 bases, with 18 bases spanning the gap. Germline V gene lookup returns CDR1 KGHSH and CDR2 LQKENI. The CDR3 DNA reads as TGTGCCAGCTCACCTCGCCCGGCGGCAGGGTACTACGAGCAGTACTTC. Its protein product is CASSPRPAAGYYEQYF.

The chain carries TRBV20-1 and TRBJ2-7; 11 positions match TRBD2. The CDR3 covers 13 residues. Looked up from germline, CDR1 is DFQATT and CDR2 is SNEGSKA (reference sequence). V lost 4 bases, J lost 3 bases, and 2 bases stayed unmatched. As DNA, the CDR3 is TGCAGTGCTACGACTAGCGGGATCTACGAGCAGTACTTC. It is translated as CSATTSGIYEQYF.

This chain uses TRBV7-2 with TRBJ1-2, with a weak D call TRBD1 (5 bases). The CDR3 covers 18 residues. Between the trimmed V and J ends, which lost 1 base and 0 bases, there was a span of 18 bases. Germline-derived CDR1 and CDR2 are SGHTA and FQGNSA. CDR3 coding DNA: TGTGCCAGCAGCTTAGAGGGCTGGACAAAGGAGTCTAACTATGGCTACACCTTC. Its translation is CASSLEGWTKESNYGYTF.

The chain joins TRBV6-5 to TRBJ2-1, with D perhaps matching TRBD2 (5 bases). This CDR3 spans 14 amino acids. The V and J ends lost 7 bases and 7 bases respectively, with 17 bases between them. Germline CDR1 and CDR2: MNHEY and SVGAGI. CDR3 residues: CASTGAEVINEQFF. The CDR3 region has the DNA TGTGCCAGCACCGGAGCGGAAGTGATAAATGAGCAGTTCTTC.

The genes are TRBV2 and TRBJ2-6; D is uncertain. Germline V gene sequence: CDR1 SNHLY, CDR2 FYNNEI. The CDR3 has 17 amino acids. V was pared by 7 bases and J by 0 bases, with 16 bases between. CDR3 nucleotide sequence: TGTGCCAGCATAGTCATTGGAGACAACTCTGGGGCCAACGTCCTGACTTTC. It specifies CASIVIGDNSGANVLTF.

The chain recombines TRBV30 with TRBJ2-1; the D gene is possibly TRBD2 (6 bases). The germline V gene has CDR1 GTSNPN and CDR2 SVGIG (reference sequence). The CDR3 contains 13 residues. Trimming pared 3 bases from V and 4 bases from J, leaving 10 bases between. CDR3 residues: CAWRRTIYNEQFF. As DNA, the CDR3 is TGTGCCTGGAGAAGGACTATTTACAATGAGCAGTTCTTC.

This sequence joins TRBV29-1 and TRBJ2-3; 8 nucleotides match TRBD1. The CDR3 runs to 15 residues. Germline loops: CDR1 SQVTM, CDR2 ANQGSEA. The junction had 12 bases not matched to a gene; V was cut back by 7 bases and J by 3 bases. The chain's CDR3 is CSAEGRGHLTDTQYF. The CDR3, as DNA: TGCAGCGCCGAGGGCAGGGGGCATTTGACAGATACGCAGTATTTT.

V gene TRBV2 combines with J gene TRBJ2-1, with D unclear. The germline gives CDR1 SNHLY, CDR2 FYNNEI. V lost 6 bases and J 4 bases, leaving 10 bases between the germline ends. CDR3 length: 13 amino acids. The CDR3 loop is CASRADGYNEQFF. The CDR3 DNA is TGTGCCAGCAGAGCTGACGGATACAATGAGCAGTTCTTC.

The J gene is TRBJ1-1, the V gene TRBV4-2; 11 bases are shared with TRBD1. Germline V gene data show CDR1 as LGHNA and CDR2 as YNFKEQ. This CDR3 comprises 20 residues. The trim removed 4 bases at V and 4 bases at J, leaving 20 bases unmatched. This CDR3 reads CASSPSEPPDRGPRGTEAFF. DNA for the CDR3: TGTGCCAGCAGCCCGTCGGAACCACCGGACAGGGGGCCTCGTGGCACTGAAGCTTTCTTT.